These 23 T cell receptor beta chains share one sample of origin, sequenced in a study of T cells in Graves' hyperthyroidism and ophthalmopathy (dated by TCRdb to the late 2010s). Libraries came from multiplex PCR. The reads were generated on an Illumina HiSeq 2000. TCR beta CDR3 regions were amplified from RNA transcripts. For the first round of RT-PCR on the TCR CDR3, the HTBI primer set was used together with the Qiagen OneStep RT-PCR kit. The public reads were reprocessed in TCRdb via fastp at Q25 and MiXCR, keeping in-frame beta chains. Each record represents a unique CDR3 protein, reported with the most common genes and DNA among its rows. For this sample the table gives some 360,000 distinct CDR3 sequences, of which about a sixth were detected only once. Clones ranked in the top ten supply 15% to 17% of the sample. The sequencing input was blood. These receptors were collected from a woman between 35 and 50 years old with Graves' ophthalmopathy.

The chain is built from TRBV7-3 and TRBJ2-5; 9 bases map to TRBD2. The CDR3 has 15 residues. Germline V gives CDR1 SGHTA, CDR2 FQGTGA. The junction had 2 bases not matched to a gene; V was cut back by 0 bases and J by 3 bases. The CDR3 spells CASSLTVAGEETQYF. The CDR3 DNA reads TGTGCCAGCAGCTTAACGGTAGCGGGGGAAGAGACCCAGTACTTC.

This clonotype was counted at least ten times. This rearrangement joins TRBV15 to TRBJ2-7, with 12 bases lining up with TRBD2. V lost 5 bases, J lost 4 bases, and 21 bases stayed unmatched. This CDR3 spans 20 amino acids. CDR1 is LNHNV, CDR2 YYDKDF, per germline (reference sequence). CDR3 protein: CATSEHGTLNFGLAGYEQYF. DNA for the CDR3: TGTGCCACCAGCGAACACGGCACCTTAAATTTCGGACTAGCGGGATACGAGCAGTACTTC.

The table lists this clonotype with many counts. The V call is TRBV12-3 or TRBV12-4, the J call TRBJ2-7, with 7 bases matching TRBD1. V lost 3 bases and J lost 2; bases outside the gene matches: 7. This CDR3 region has 15 residues. CDR3 bases: TGTGCCAGCAGTTTGGCGACAGGGCCCCCCTACGAGCAGTACTTC. It encodes CASSLATGPPYEQYF.

This clonotype was observed at least ten times. The V call is TRBV4-1, the J call TRBJ2-7; TRBD2 matches at 7 bases. This CDR3 is built from 16 residues. Losses at the gene ends were 4 bases for V and 5 bases for J; bases not matched to a gene: 14. Germline CDR1 reads MGHRA; CDR2 reads YSYEKL. The DNA of the CDR3 is TGCGCCAGCAGCCGGATCGGGACTACCATTGGGGACGAGCAGTACTTC. It codes for CASSRIGTTIGDEQYF.

Ten or more counts support this clonotype. The genes are TRBV6-1 and TRBJ1-2, with 10 nucleotides matching TRBD1. The CDR3 is 16 residues long. J was trimmed by 0 bases and V by 7 bases; bases with no gene match: 8. CDR1 is MNHNS, CDR2 SASEGT, per germline. CDR3 sequence reads: CASTAQGQGSNYGYTF. The CDR3 DNA is TGTGCCAGCACCGCCCAGGGACAGGGGTCTAACTATGGCTACACCTTC.

This clonotype came up many times. This rearrangement joins TRBV29-1 to TRBJ1-1; D gene uncertain. The CDR3 is 13 amino acids. Germline V gives CDR1 SQVTM, CDR2 ANQGSEA. V gave up 3 bases and J gave up 2 bases, with 10 bases separating them. CDR3 sequence: CSVESADNTEAFF. The CDR3 DNA reads TGCAGCGTTGAGAGCGCCGATAACACTGAAGCTTTCTTT.

This clonotype was detected many times. The chain has TRBV6-5 and TRBJ2-3; the D gene is possibly TRBD2 (6 bases). This CDR3 has 14 amino acids. The V and J ends lost 0 bases and 6 bases respectively, with 10 bases between them. Germline V CDR1 and CDR2: MNHEY, SVGAGI. CDR3 in DNA: TGTGCCAGCAGTTACTCAACTAGCTGGGATACGCAGTATTTT. This gives the protein CASSYSTSWDTQYF.

This clonotype occurred many times. V and J are TRBV24-1 and TRBJ2-2; D call uncertain. The germline V gene encodes CDR1 KGHDR and CDR2 SFDVKD. The CDR3 spans 14 residues. Trimming shortened V by 3 bases and J by 5 bases, and 9 bases separated the two germline ends. CDR3 amino acids: CATSDPLLTGELFF. The CDR3, as DNA: TGTGCCACCAGTGATCCCCTCCTGACCGGGGAGCTGTTTTTT.

The CDR3 DNA reads as TGTGCCAGCAGTTTAGGAAGACTAGCGGGAGACCCCGGGGAGCTGTTTTTT. Amino acid sequence: CASSLGRLAGDPGELFF. The J gene is TRBJ2-2, the V gene TRBV12-3 or TRBV12-4; 12 positions match TRBD2. CDR3 length: 17 amino acids. The V and J ends lost 1 base and 6 bases, in that order; junction bases with no gene match: 6.

This clonotype was recorded many times. The V gene is TRBV12-3 or TRBV12-4, the J gene TRBJ2-1; 8 bases are shared with TRBD1. Trimming took 7 bases from V and 4 from J; bases not matched to a gene: 6. This CDR3 has 14 amino acids. CDR3 DNA sequence: TGTGCCAGCACCCTCCGGGACAGGTACAATGAGCAGTTCTTC. Protein: CASTLRDRYNEQFF.

This clonotype has ten or more counts. CDR3 nucleotide sequence: TGTGCCAGCACACTTCGGACAGGGTTATACGAGCAGTACTTC. Amino acids: CASTLRTGLYEQYF. The V call is TRBV7-8, the J call TRBJ2-7; TRBD1 aligns across 8 bases. V lost 7 bases and J lost 4; bases outside the gene matches: 9. The germline V gene has CDR1 SGHVS and CDR2 FQNEAQ. This CDR3 is 14 amino acids long. Full variable domain (rest looked up from reference TRBV7-8 and TRBJ2-7): GAGVSQSPRYKVAKRGQDVALRCDPISGHVSLFWYQQALGQGPEFLTYFQNEAQLDKSGLPSDRFFAERPEGSVSTLKIQRTQQEDSAVYLCASTLRTGLYEQYFGPGTRLTVT.

The sample holds many counts of this clonotype. The CDR3 here is CASSSITGAGQPQHF. The CDR3 region has the DNA TGTGCCAGCAGTTCAATTACAGGGGCCGGTCAGCCCCAGCATTTT. The chain is built from TRBV28 and TRBJ1-5, with TRBD1 identical over 7 bases. This CDR3 is 15 amino acids long. V lost 4 bases and J lost 6; bases outside the gene matches: 9. Germline V gene sequence: CDR1 MDHEN, CDR2 SYDVKM.

This clonotype was counted between two and nine times. This sequence joins TRBV7-3 and TRBJ2-2; 13 nucleotides agree with TRBD2. Germline lookup yields CDR1 SGHTA and CDR2 FQGTGA. The CDR3 runs 17 residues. V was pared by 5 bases and J by 6 bases, with 9 bases of the junction left unmatched. The CDR3 reads CASSLGVGLAGPGELFF. The CDR3 coding sequence is TGTGCCAGCAGCCTCGGGGTGGGACTAGCGGGACCCGGGGAGCTGTTTTTT. The variable domain in full, completed from reference TRBV7-3 and TRBJ2-2, reads GAGVSQTPSNKVTEKGKYVELRCDPISGHTALYWYRQSLGQGPEFLIYFQGTGAADDSGLPNDRFFAVRPEGSVSTLKIQRTERGDSAVYLCASSLGVGLAGPGELFFGEGSRLTVL.

Details on this clonotype: This clone may be a read error of a much larger clone one base away. This chain connects TRBV12-3 or TRBV12-4 to TRBJ1-1; D is undetermined. V dropped 6 bases and J dropped 6 bases, with 14 bases sitting between them. CDR3 length: 13 residues. The CDR3: CASSAPGGAEAFF. The CDR3 nucleotides are TGTGCCAGCAGCGCGCCGGGCGGGGCTGAAGCTTTCTTT.

In this sample, this clonotype turned up a few times. V gene TRBV4-1 combines with J gene TRBJ1-1; 7 bases match TRBD1. CDR1 and CDR2 (germline): MGHRA, YSYEKL. This CDR3 has 15 residues. J lost 0 bases, V lost 1 base, and 2 bases had no gene match. The CDR3 sequence: CASSQGGQMNTEAFF. CDR3 sequence (DNA): TGCGCCAGCAGCCAAGGGGGACAGATGAACACTGAAGCTTTCTTT.

This clonotype was seen repeatedly, ten times or more. The chain joins TRBV11-1 to TRBJ2-2, with 8 bases matching TRBD2. The CDR3 loop spans 17 amino acids. After removal of 1 base from V and 0 bases from J, the junction contained 4 bases not matched to a gene. The germline V gene has CDR1 SGHAT and CDR2 FQDESV (reference sequence). For the CDR3, the DNA is TGTGCCAGCAGCTTAGGGATAGCGGGGACGAACACCGGGGAGCTGTTTTTT. Translated, it gives CASSLGIAGTNTGELFF.

At least ten counts were recorded for this clonotype. The rearrangement joins TRBV6-1 to TRBJ1-1, with 9 bases matching TRBD1. After removal of 5 bases from V and 0 bases from J, the junction contained 1 base not matched to a gene. From germline, CDR1 is MNHNS and CDR2 SASEGT. The CDR3 consists of 14 residues. CDR3 amino acids: CASSRTGVNTEAFF. The CDR3 DNA reads TGTGCCAGCAGTCGGACAGGGGTGAACACTGAAGCTTTCTTT.

This clonotype was counted ten times or more. The chain is built from TRBV29-1 and TRBJ1-1; 9 nucleotides align to TRBD1. This CDR3 comprises 12 residues. From germline, CDR1 is SQVTM and CDR2 ANQGSEA. The junction had 4 bases not matched to a gene; V was cut back by 7 bases and J by 4 bases. For the CDR3, the DNA is TGCAGCGCGGGACAGGGAGGCACTGAAGCTTTCTTT. It translates to CSAGQGGTEAFF.

This clonotype was seen ten or more times. The V call is TRBV14, the J call TRBJ2-2; D is perhaps TRBD1 (6 bases). V lost 4 bases to trimming and J lost 2 bases, with 14 bases between them. The CDR3 covers 16 residues. Germline V gene lookup returns CDR1 SGHDN and CDR2 FVKESK. CDR3 bases: TGTGCCAGCAGCCGGGGTCAGGGGCCAAACACCGGGGAGCTGTTTTTT. It yields the protein CASSRGQGPNTGELFF.

This clonotype appeared many times. The V gene is TRBV6-1, the J gene TRBJ2-7; maybe TRBD2 (5 bases). The CDR3 has 13 residues. Germline CDR1 and CDR2: MNHNS and SASEGT. V lost 9 bases and J lost 3, with 15 bases in between. The CDR3 sequence: CASRAPGIYEQYF. The CDR3 DNA follows: TGTGCCAGTAGGGCGCCGGGGATCTACGAGCAGTACTTC.

The V and J genes are TRBV13 and TRBJ2-4; TRBD1 is a possible D gene (6 bases). This CDR3 comprises 14 residues. The V end lost 0 bases, the J end lost 9 bases, and 12 bases lay between the germline ends. Germline V gene sequence: CDR1 PRHDT, CDR2 FYEKMQ (reference sequence). CDR3 region: CASSLGQGIGIQYF. The CDR3 DNA is TGTGCCAGCAGCTTAGGGCAGGGGATCGGCATTCAGTACTTC.

The chain is built from TRBV7-8 and TRBJ2-2; either TRBD1 or TRBD2 may supply D (5 bases each). Germline CDR1 and CDR2: SGHVS and FQNEAQ. The germline V and J ends were trimmed by 4 bases and 1 base, with 10 bases remaining between them. This CDR3 spans 15 amino acids. The CDR3 sequence is CASSSRDGNTGELFF. Written as DNA, the CDR3 is TGTGCCAGCAGCTCCCGGGACGGGAACACCGGGGAGCTGTTTTTT.

This clonotype was recorded at least ten times. The chain links TRBV6-5 to TRBJ2-7; D gene unclear. Trimming removed 6 bases at V and 2 bases at J, with 5 bases between. This CDR3 comprises 11 residues. From germline, CDR1 is MNHEY and CDR2 SVGAGI. Here the CDR3 reads CASRTAYEQYF. CDR3 coding DNA: TGTGCCAGCAGGACCGCCTACGAGCAGTACTTC.